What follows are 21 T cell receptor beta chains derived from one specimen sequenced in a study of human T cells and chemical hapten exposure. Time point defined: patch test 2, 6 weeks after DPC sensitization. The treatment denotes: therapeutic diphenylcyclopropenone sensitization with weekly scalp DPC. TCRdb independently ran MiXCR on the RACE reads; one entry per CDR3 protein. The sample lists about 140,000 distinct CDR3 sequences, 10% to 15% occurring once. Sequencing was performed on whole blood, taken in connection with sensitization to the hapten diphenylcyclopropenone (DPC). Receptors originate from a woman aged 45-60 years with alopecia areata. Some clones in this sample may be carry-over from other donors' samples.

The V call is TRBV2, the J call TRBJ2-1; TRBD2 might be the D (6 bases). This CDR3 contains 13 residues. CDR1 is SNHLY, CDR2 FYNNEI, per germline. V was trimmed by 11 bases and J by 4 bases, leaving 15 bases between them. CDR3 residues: CAVRDSQYNEQFF. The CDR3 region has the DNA TGTGCCGTTCGGGACTCCCAATACAATGAGCAGTTCTTC.

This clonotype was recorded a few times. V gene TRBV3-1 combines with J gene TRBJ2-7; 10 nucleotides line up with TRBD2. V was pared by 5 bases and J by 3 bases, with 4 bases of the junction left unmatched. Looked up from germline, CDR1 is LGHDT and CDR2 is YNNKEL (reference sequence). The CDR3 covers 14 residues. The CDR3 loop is CASSGVAGGYEQYF. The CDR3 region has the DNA TGTGCCAGCAGCGGGGTAGCGGGAGGCTACGAGCAGTACTTC.

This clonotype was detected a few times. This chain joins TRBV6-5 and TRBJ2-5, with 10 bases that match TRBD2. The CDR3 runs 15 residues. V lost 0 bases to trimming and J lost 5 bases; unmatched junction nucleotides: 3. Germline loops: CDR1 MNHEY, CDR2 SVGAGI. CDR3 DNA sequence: TGTGCCAGCAGTTACTCTCCTAGCGGGAGCGAGACCCAGTACTTC. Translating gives CASSYSPSGSETQYF.

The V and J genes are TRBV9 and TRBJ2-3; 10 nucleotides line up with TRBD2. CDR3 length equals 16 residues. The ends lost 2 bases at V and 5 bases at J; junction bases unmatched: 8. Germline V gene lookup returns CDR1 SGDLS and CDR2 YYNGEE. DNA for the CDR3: TGTGCCAGCAGCGTTGGCGCTAGCGGGGGATTAGATACGCAGTATTTT. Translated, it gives CASSVGASGGLDTQYF.

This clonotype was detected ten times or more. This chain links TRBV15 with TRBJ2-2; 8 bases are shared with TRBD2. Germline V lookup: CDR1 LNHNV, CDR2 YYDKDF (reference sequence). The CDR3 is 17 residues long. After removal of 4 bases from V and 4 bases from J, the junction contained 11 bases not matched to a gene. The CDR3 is CATSIAGGGLPTGELFF. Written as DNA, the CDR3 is TGTGCCACCAGCATTGCGGGGGGCGGGCTACCCACCGGGGAGCTGTTTTTT. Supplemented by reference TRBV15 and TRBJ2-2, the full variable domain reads DAMVIQNPRYQVTQFGKPVTLSCSQTLNHNVMYWYQQKSSQAPKLLFHYYDKDFNNEADTPDNFQSRRPNTSFCFLDIRSPGLGDTAMYLCATSIAGGGLPTGELFFGEGSRLTVL.

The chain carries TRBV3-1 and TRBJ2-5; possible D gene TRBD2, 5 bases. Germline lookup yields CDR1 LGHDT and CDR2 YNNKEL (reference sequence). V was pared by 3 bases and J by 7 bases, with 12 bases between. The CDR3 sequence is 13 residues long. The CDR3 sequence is CASSQRAPRTQYF. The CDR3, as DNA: TGTGCCAGCAGCCAGAGGGCACCCAGGACCCAGTACTTC.

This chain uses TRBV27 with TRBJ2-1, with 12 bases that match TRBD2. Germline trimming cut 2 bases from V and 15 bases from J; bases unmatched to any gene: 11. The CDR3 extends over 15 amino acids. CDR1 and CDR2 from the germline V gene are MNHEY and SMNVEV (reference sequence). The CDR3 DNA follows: TGTGCCAGCAGTTTACTGACTAGCGGGGGTCAAGCTCCGTTCTTC. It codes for CASSLLTSGGQAPFF.

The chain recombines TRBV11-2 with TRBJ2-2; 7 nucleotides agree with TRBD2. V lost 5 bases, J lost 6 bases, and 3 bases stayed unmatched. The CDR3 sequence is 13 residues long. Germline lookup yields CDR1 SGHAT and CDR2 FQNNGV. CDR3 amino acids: CASSLTSAGELFF. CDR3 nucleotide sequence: TGTGCCAGCAGCCTAACTAGCGCCGGGGAGCTGTTTTTT.

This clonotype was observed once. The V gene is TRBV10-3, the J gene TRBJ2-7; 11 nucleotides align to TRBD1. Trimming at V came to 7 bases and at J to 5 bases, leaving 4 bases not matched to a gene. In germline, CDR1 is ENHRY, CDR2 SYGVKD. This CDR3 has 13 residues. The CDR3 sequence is CAIKGQGADEQYF. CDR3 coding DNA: TGTGCCATCAAAGGACAGGGGGCAGACGAGCAGTACTTC.

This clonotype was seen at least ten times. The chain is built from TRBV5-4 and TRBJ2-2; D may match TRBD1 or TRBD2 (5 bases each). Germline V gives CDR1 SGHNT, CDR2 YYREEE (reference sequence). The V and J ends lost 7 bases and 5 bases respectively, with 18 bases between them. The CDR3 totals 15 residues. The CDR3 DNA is TGTGCCAGCGGAACCGGGACGGTAACTACCGGGGAGCTGTTTTTT. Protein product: CASGTGTVTTGELFF.

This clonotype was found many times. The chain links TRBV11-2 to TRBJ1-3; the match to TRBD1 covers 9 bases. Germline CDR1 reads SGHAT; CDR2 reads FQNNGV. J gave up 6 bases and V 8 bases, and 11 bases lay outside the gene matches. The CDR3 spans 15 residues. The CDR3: CASRPGGTGINTIYF. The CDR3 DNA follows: TGTGCCAGCCGCCCAGGAGGGACAGGGATAAACACCATATATTTT.

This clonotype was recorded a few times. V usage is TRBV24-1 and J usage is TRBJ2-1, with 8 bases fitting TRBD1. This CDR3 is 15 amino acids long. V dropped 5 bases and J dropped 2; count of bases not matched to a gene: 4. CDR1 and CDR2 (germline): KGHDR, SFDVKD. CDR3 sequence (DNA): TGTGCCACCAGTGGGGCAGGGGGCACCTACAATGAGCAGTTCTTC. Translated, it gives CATSGAGGTYNEQFF.

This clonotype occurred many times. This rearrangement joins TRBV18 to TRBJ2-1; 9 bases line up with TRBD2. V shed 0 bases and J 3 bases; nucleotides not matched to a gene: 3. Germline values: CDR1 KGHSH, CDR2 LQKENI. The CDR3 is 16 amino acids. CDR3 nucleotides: TGTGCCAGCTCACCACCGTCTAGCGGGAACTACAATGAGCAGTTCTTC. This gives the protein CASSPPSSGNYNEQFF.

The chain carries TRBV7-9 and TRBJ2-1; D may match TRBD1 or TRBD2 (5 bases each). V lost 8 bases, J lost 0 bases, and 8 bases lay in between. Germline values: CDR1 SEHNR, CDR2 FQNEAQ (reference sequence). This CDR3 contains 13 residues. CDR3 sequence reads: CASGGNSYNEQFF. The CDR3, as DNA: TGTGCCAGCGGGGGTAACTCCTACAATGAGCAGTTCTTC.

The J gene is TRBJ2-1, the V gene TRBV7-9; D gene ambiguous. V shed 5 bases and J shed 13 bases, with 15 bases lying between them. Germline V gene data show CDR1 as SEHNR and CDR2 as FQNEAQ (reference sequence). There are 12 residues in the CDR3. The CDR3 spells CASSQSVGRQFF. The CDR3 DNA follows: TGTGCCAGCAGCCAGTCGGTGGGCCGACAGTTCTTC.

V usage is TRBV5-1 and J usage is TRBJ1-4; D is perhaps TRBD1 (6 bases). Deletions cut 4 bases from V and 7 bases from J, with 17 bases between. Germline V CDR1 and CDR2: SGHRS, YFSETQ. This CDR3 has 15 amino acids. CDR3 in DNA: TGCGCCAGCAGCAGCGGCGCAGGGGAGGTTGAAAAACTGTTTTTT. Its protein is CASSSGAGEVEKLFF.

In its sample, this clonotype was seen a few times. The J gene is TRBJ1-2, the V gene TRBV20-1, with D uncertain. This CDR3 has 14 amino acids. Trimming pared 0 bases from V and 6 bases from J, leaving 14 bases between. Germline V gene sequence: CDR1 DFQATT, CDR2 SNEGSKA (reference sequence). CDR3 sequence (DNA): TGCAGTGCTAGAGATAAAGAGGGATCACATGGCTACACCTTC. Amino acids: CSARDKEGSHGYTF.

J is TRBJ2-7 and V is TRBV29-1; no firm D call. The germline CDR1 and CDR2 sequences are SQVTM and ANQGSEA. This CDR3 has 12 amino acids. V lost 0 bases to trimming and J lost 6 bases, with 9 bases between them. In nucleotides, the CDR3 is TGCAGCGTTGAAGACACTGCCAGCGAGCAGTACTTC. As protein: CSVEDTASEQYF.

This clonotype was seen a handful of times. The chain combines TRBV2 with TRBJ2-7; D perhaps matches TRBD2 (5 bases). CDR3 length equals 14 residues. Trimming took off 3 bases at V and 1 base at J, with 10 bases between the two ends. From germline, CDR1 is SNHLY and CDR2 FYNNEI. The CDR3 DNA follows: TGTGCCAGCAGTGAGGACTCAGTGTCCTACGAGCAGTACTTC. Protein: CASSEDSVSYEQYF.

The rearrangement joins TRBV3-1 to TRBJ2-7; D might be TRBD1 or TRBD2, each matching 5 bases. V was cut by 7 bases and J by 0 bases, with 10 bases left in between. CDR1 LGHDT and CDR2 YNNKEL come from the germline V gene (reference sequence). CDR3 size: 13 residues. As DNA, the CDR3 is TGTGCCAGCACTCGGGACGGCTCCTACGAGCAGTACTTC. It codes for CASTRDGSYEQYF.

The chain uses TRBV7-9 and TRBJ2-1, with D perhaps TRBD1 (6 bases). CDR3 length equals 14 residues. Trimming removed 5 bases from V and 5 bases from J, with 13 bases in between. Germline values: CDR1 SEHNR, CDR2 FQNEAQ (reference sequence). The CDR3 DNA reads TGTGCCAGCAGCCTCCCGAGGGGGAACAATGAGCAGTTCTTC. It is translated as CASSLPRGNNEQFF.